This is a list of T cell receptor beta chains from one sample in a study of molecular identifiers for immune sequencing clone quantification. Via MiXCR, TCRdb re-called the PCR reads, giving one row per CDR3 protein. The data contain tens of thousands of distinct CDR3 sequences, 18% of them singletons. The material sequenced was naive CD8+ T cells from blood, with Jurkat cell RNA spiked in. The origin of the receptors is a human donor in good health. Some libraries in this study had Jurkat cell RNA spiked in. CDR3s include the opening cysteine and the closing phenylalanine or tryptophan. A D gene is named only where the DNA matches it firmly. Size values are once, few and many counts, or a class for expanded clones, and some rows have none.

>NA|TRBJ2-3|17|many|TRBV5-6
TGTGCCAGCAGCTTCGTACCGACGGGACTGCCCACAGATACGCAGTATTTT
CASSFVPTGLPTDTQYF
>TRBD1|TRBJ1-1|15|many|TRBV11-2
TGTGCCAGCAGCCCGAGGACAGGACCGAACACTGAAGCTTTCTTT
CASSPRTGPNTEAFF
>NA|TRBJ1-5|14|many|TRBV4-2
TGTGCCAGCAGCCAGTTTGACAGCAATCAGCCCCAGCATTTT
CASSQFDSNQPQHF
>NA|TRBJ2-7|12|NA|TRBV12-3/TRBV12-4
TGTGCCAGCAGTTTTGGGCTCTACGAGCAGTACTTC
CASSFGLYEQYF
>TRBD2|TRBJ2-3|17|many|TRBV2
TGTGCCAGCAGTGAAAATTTTCGGACTAGCGTTACAGATACGCAGTATTTT
CASSENFRTSVTDTQYF
>TRBD1|TRBJ2-5|16|many|TRBV5-1
TGCGCCAGCAGCTTGGCGGGGACAGGGTCCGGGAAGACCCAGTACTTC
CASSLAGTGSGKTQYF
>TRBD1|TRBJ1-5|14|many|TRBV27
TGTGCCAGCGGAAGGACAGGGGCAAATCAGCCCCAGCATTTT
CASGRTGANQPQHF
>TRBD1|TRBJ1-2|13|many|TRBV29-1
TGCAGCGTTGGAGAACAGGGGTCCTATGGCTACACCTTC
CSVGEQGSYGYTF
>NA|TRBJ2-7|13|many|TRBV10-3
TGTGCCATCAGTGAGTCGCAGGGGAACGAGCAGTACTTC
CAISESQGNEQYF
>NA|TRBJ1-1|14|many|TRBV4-3
TGCGCCAGCGTCCCCGGGGGTGAGAACACTGAAGCTTTCTTT
CASVPGGENTEAFF
>NA|TRBJ2-7|14|many|TRBV28
TGTGCCAGCAGTCAACCCCGGGACGGCTACGAGCAGTACTTC
CASSQPRDGYEQYF
>NA|TRBJ2-3|16|NA|TRBV1
TGCACCAGCAGCCAAGATCGATGGGAATTGGAACAGCCCCAGTATTTT
CTSSQDRWELEQPQYF
>NA|TRBJ2-1|15|many|TRBV19
TGTGCCAGTAGTATTCGCAGAATTGTATCGGATGAGCAGTTCTTC
CASSIRRIVSDEQFF
>NA|TRBJ2-4|13|many|TRBV24-1
TGTGCCACCACTCCGGGACAAGGGAACATTCAGTACTTC
CATTPGQGNIQYF
>NA|TRBJ2-7|14|NA|TRBV30
TGTGCCTGGAGCAACTCGGTCCAGATCTACGAGCAGTACTTC
CAWSNSVQIYEQYF
>NA|TRBJ1-6|16|NA|TRBV13
TGTGCCAGCAGCACCTCACCGGGACAACAAAATTCACCCCCCCACTTT
CASSTSPGQQNSPPHF
>NA|TRBJ2-2|12|few|TRBV7-9
TGTGCCAGCAGGGGGGAATATGGGGAGCTGTTTTTT
CASRGEYGELFF
>TRBD1|TRBJ2-7|15|many|TRBV13
TGTGCCAGCAGCTCAACCGGGACAGGGGGTTACGAGCAGTACTTC
CASSSTGTGGYEQYF
>TRBD2|TRBJ2-3|15|many|TRBV20-1
TGCAGTGCTAAACTTAGCGGGGGAAGCACAGATACGCAGTATTTT
CSAKLSGGSTDTQYF
>TRBD2|TRBJ2-1|16|many|TRBV14
TGTGCCAGCAGCCCCGCTTGGGGGGAGGGCCAGCATGAGCAGTTCTTC
CASSPAWGEGQHEQFF